This TCR beta chain comes out of a study of CD8+ T cells in alopecia areata. Germline V gene lookup returns CDR1 LGHNT and CDR2 FRNRAP. This CDR3 spans 13 amino acids. The ends were cut back, 6 bases at V and 2 bases at J, with 10 bases in the middle. The count of this clone is one. Treatment noted: oral pan-JAK inhibitor, 5-10 mg twice daily. Reverse transcribed after extraction, RNA yielded cDNA as the sequencing template. Here immunoSEQ multiplex PCR was the method, and the copy in TCRdb shows in-frame clones only, minus some. The sample lists around 200,000 clones, under 60% seen once, with over 9.5% in the top ten.

The sample was CD8+ T cells sorted from blood, taken at week 24, from a patient treated with tofacitinib. The chain links TRBV12-5 to TRBJ1-2; tentative D call: TRBD1 (5 bases). This sequence was found in a human donor with alopecia areata. CDR3 loop: CASGSDSNYGYTF. The CDR3 bases are TGTGCTAGTGGCTCAGACAGCAACTATGGCTACACCTTC.